This record concerns one T cell receptor beta chain sequence. The CDR3 goes on 3 residues after the read ends, and that part is filled in from the germline J gene. The sample originates from a study of T cells in women clearing cervical HPV infection. Study details: Cases: HPV16-related CIN3 or worse on histology, 2 invasive cancers.

Clones were sequenced by immunoSEQ multiplex PCR, and TCRdb holds only the in-frame ones, with some missing. Its clone listing holds approximately 41,000 clones. Germline V gene data show CDR1 as SNHLY and CDR2 as FYNNEI. After removal of 4 bases from V and 1 base from J, the junction contained 3 bases not matched to a gene. This CDR3 spans 15 amino acids. This TCR derives from a woman aged 18-69 years with a cervical HPV16 infection that either progressed to CIN3+ or cleared (not recorded which). The sample comprised blood buffy coat. This chain joins TRBV2 and TRBJ1-5; TRBD1 matches at 8 bases. The covered CDR3 bases are TGTGCCAGCAGTGGGACAGGGACGAGCAATCAGCCC. Residues: CASSGTGTSNQP. The full CDR3 protein reads CASSGTGTSNQPQHF.